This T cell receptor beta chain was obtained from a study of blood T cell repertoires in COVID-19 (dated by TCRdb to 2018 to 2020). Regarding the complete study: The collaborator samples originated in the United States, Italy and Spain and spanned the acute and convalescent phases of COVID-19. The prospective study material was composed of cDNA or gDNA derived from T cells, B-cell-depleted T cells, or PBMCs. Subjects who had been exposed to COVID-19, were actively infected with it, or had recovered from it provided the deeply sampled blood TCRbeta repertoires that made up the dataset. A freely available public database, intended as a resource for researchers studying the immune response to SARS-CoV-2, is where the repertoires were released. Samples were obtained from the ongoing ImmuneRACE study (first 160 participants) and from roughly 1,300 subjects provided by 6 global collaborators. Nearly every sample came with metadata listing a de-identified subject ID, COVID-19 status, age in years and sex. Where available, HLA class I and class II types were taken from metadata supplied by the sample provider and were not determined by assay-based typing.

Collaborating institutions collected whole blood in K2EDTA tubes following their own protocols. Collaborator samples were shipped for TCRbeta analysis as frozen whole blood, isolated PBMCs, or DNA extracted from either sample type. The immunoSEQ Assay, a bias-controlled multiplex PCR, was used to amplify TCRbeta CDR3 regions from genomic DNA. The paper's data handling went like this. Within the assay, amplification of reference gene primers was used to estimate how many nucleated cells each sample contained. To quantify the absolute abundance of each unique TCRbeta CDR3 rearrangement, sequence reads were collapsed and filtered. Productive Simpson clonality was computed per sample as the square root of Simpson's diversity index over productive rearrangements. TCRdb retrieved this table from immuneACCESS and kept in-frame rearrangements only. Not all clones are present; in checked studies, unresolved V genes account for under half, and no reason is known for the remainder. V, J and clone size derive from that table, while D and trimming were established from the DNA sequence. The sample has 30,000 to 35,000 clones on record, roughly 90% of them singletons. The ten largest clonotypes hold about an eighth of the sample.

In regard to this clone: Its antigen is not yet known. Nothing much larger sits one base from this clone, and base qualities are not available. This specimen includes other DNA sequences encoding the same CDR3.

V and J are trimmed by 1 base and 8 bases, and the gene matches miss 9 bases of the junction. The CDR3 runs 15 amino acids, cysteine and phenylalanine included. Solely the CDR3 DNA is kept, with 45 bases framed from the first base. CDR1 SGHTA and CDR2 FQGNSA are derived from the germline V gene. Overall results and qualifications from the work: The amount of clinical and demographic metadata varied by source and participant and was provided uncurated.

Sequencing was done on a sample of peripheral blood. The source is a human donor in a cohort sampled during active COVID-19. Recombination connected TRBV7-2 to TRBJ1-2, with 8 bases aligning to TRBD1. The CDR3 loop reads CASSLEGQGAGGYTF. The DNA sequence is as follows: TGTGCCAGCAGCTTAGAGGGGCAGGGGGCGGGGGGCTACACCTTC.